These 15 T cell receptor beta chains were all obtained from the same sample, sequenced in a study of cytomegalovirus exposure and HLA in healthy donors. Primers for the PCR totalled 60 Vbeta and 13 Jbeta. Profiling relied on immunoSEQ multiplex PCR, and the TCRdb table lists in-frame clones only, not all of them. The sample data list more than 85,000 clones. The material sequenced was PBMCs. The receptors were gathered from a girl aged 10 to 17 in good health and CMV-seropositive.

V and J are TRBV2 and TRBJ2-5; TRBD1 might be the D (6 bases). In germline, CDR1 is SNHLY, CDR2 FYNNEI. This CDR3 is 14 amino acids long. Trimming stripped 3 bases from V and 4 bases from J, with 12 bases between. The DNA for the CDR3 is TGTGCCAGCAGTGACACGGGACACCCAGAGACCCAGTACTTC. Protein product: CASSDTGHPETQYF.

The chain couples TRBV11-3 to TRBJ2-7, with D perhaps matching TRBD2 (5 bases). Trimming cost V 4 bases and J 4 bases, with 11 bases left between them. The CDR3 runs to 13 residues. The germline V gene has CDR1 SGHNT and CDR2 YENEEA. CDR3 nucleotide sequence: TGTGCCAGCAGCTCGGGGATTCTGTACGAGCAGTACTTC. Encoded protein: CASSSGILYEQYF.

V is TRBV5-4 and J is TRBJ2-5; 11 bases map to TRBD1. The CDR3 sequence is 13 residues long. Germline loops: CDR1 SGHNT, CDR2 YYREEE (reference sequence). V trimming: 4 bases; J trimming: 10 bases; junction bases outside the gene matches: 6. CDR3 amino acids: CASSPGTGGNQYF. Written as DNA, the CDR3 is TGTGCCAGCAGCCCCGGGACAGGGGGAAACCAGTACTTC.

This chain links TRBV4-2 with TRBJ2-7; 10 nucleotides line up with TRBD2. Germline CDR1 reads LGHNA; CDR2 reads YNFKEQ. With V trimmed by 1 base and J by 5 bases, 5 bases remained unmatched. The CDR3 totals 15 residues. The CDR3 here is CASSQGESGGDEQYF. In nucleotides, the CDR3 is TGTGCCAGCAGCCAAGGGGAAAGCGGGGGGGACGAGCAGTACTTC.

The chain employs TRBV11-3 and TRBJ1-1; D gene unclear. V lost 3 bases to trimming and J lost 11 bases, with 10 bases between them. The CDR3 contains 11 residues. The germline V gene has CDR1 SGHNT and CDR2 YENEEA. DNA of the CDR3: TGTGCCAGCAGCTTCGGCGGGGTGGCTTTCTTT. Translating it yields CASSFGGVAFF.

This chain joins TRBV4-1 and TRBJ1-5; D is unclear. The CDR3 length is 17 residues. Trimming cost V 1 base and J 0 bases, with 13 bases left between them. In germline, CDR1 is MGHRA, CDR2 YSYEKL. This chain's CDR3 is CASSQAWGGGSNQPQHF. The CDR3 DNA reads as TGCGCCAGCAGCCAAGCTTGGGGAGGTGGTAGCAATCAGCCCCAGCATTTT.

The chain combines TRBV9 with TRBJ1-2, with D perhaps matching TRBD1 (6 bases). CDR1 SGDLS and CDR2 YYNGEE come from the germline V gene. V was cut by 0 bases and J by 3 bases, with 12 bases left in between. This CDR3 region has 15 residues. The chain's CDR3 is CASSVGGGFDYGYTF. In DNA, the CDR3 is TGTGCCAGCAGCGTAGGGGGGGGCTTCGACTATGGCTACACCTTC.

J is TRBJ2-6 and V is TRBV4-3, with 9 bases identical to TRBD1. This CDR3 contains 19 residues. V dropped 0 bases and J dropped 1; count of bases not matched to a gene: 7. Per germline, CDR1 LGHNA and CDR2 YSLEER. DNA of the CDR3: TGCGCCAGCAGCCAAGATAGGGGGACAGGGTATTCTGGGGCCAACGTCCTGACTTTC. It translates to CASSQDRGTGYSGANVLTF.

In the case of this clone: Compared with germline, one end of the junction differs, possibly owing to a read error. The chain links TRBV4-3 to TRBJ2-1, with 10 bases aligning to TRBD2. The germline gives CDR1 LGHNA, CDR2 YSLEER. This CDR3 is 21 amino acids long. The CDR3 region has the DNA TGCGCCAGCAGCCAAGATCGGTCATTAGCGGGGGGAATTAGCTCCGACAATGAGCAGTTCTTC. Translating it yields CASSQDRSLAGGISSDNEQFF.

Here the CDR3 reads CASSFGGDPTEAFF. CDR3 DNA: TGTGCCAGCAGTTTCGGCGGGGATCCCACTGAAGCTTTCTTT. The rearrangement joins TRBV27 to TRBJ1-1; D remains unclear. Trimming took off 3 bases at V and 4 bases at J, with 12 bases between the two ends. CDR3 length: 14 residues. The germline V gene has CDR1 MNHEY and CDR2 SMNVEV (reference sequence).

V usage is TRBV2 and J usage is TRBJ2-1, with D possibly TRBD1 on 6 matching bases. With 7 bases removed from V and 5 bases from J, the gap between germline ends came to 15 bases. CDR1 is SNHLY, CDR2 FYNNEI, per germline. The CDR3 is 14 amino acids. CDR3 DNA sequence: TGTGCCAGCAATTCCCGGGACATTGACAATGAGCAGTTCTTC. This codes for CASNSRDIDNEQFF.

This chain links TRBV29-1 with TRBJ2-3; D may be TRBD2 (6 bases). Germline values: CDR1 SQVTM, CDR2 ANQGSEA. This CDR3 is 14 amino acids long. Trimming pared 8 bases from V and 0 bases from J, leaving 15 bases between. CDR3 bases: TGCAGCACCGACCTAGGGACTAGCACAGATACGCAGTATTTT. The encoded protein is CSTDLGTSTDTQYF.

This rearrangement joins TRBV4-3 to TRBJ1-2; 9 nucleotides align to TRBD1. This CDR3 is built from 16 residues. The V segment lost 5 bases and the J segment 7 bases; nucleotides outside the gene matches: 14. Germline V gene sequence: CDR1 LGHNA, CDR2 YSLEER. The CDR3 nucleotides read TGCGCCAGCAGCGGAGCAGTGGGACAGGGCGTCCGTGGCTACACCTTC. It is translated as CASSGAVGQGVRGYTF.

The gene calls are TRBV7-2 and TRBJ2-1; a weak D match, TRBD2 (6 bases). The germline V gene encodes CDR1 SGHTA and CDR2 FQGNSA. The CDR3 consists of 17 residues. V was trimmed by 3 bases and J by 2 bases, leaving 17 bases between them. CDR3 sequence: CASSFLTAGPPYNEQFF. The CDR3 nucleotides are TGTGCCAGCAGCTTTCTTACCGCGGGGCCCCCCTACAATGAGCAGTTCTTC.

The chain recombines TRBV9 with TRBJ2-5; maybe TRBD2 (7 bases). The CDR3 has 16 residues. Trimming cost V 0 bases and J 5 bases, with 17 bases left between them. Germline values: CDR1 SGDLS, CDR2 YYNGEE. CDR3: CASSVAGGAFHETQYF. The CDR3 nucleotides read TGTGCCAGCAGCGTAGCGGGGGGCGCCTTTCATGAGACCCAGTACTTC.